Listed here are 18 T cell receptor beta chains from one sample, sequenced in a study of beta chain features in type 1 diabetes. Expressed TCRB transcripts got sequenced, as all isolated RNA was reverse transcribed. Sequencing was performed with immunoSEQ multiplex PCR; in TCRdb, only in-frame clones are kept and a portion is missing. The sample records about 240,000 clones, 25% to 30% being singletons. Sequenced input: central memory CD4+ T cells from blood. The receptor set was obtained from a man in his thirties or forties in good health.

The chain recombines TRBV7-2 with TRBJ2-3; the match to TRBD2 covers 8 bases. CDR1 is SGHTA, CDR2 FQGNSA, per germline. The CDR3 length is 15 residues. Trimming cost V 3 bases and J 2 bases; bases outside gene matches: 4. For the CDR3, the DNA is TGTGCCAGCAGCTTTACTAGCGGCCCCACAGATACGCAGTATTTT. This sequence encodes CASSFTSGPTDTQYF.

There are a few counts of this clone. The chain links TRBV7-2 to TRBJ1-5; 7 bases map to TRBD1. The germline V gene has CDR1 SGHTA and CDR2 FQGNSA. The CDR3 totals 14 residues. The J segment lost 6 bases and the V segment lost 5 bases, leaving 7 bases of the junction unmatched. The chain's CDR3 is CASSPFQGGQPQHF. In DNA, the CDR3 is TGTGCCAGCAGCCCCTTTCAGGGGGGTCAGCCCCAGCATTTT. The entire variable domain, with the rest obtained from reference TRBV7-2 and TRBJ1-5, is as follows: GAGVSQSPSNKVTEKGKDVELRCDPISGHTALYWYRQSLGQGLEFLIYFQGNSAPDKSGLPSDRFSAERTGGSVSTLTIQRTQQEDSAVYLCASSPFQGGQPQHFGDGTRLSIL.

At least ten counts were recorded for this clone. The V gene is TRBV7-2, the J gene TRBJ2-3; D is ambiguous. Germline assignment: CDR1 SGHTA and CDR2 FQGNSA. The CDR3 length is 15 residues. V lost 3 bases and J lost 4, with 14 bases in between. CDR3 amino acids: CASSLKYRAADTQYF. CDR3 in DNA: TGTGCCAGCAGCTTGAAGTATAGGGCGGCAGATACGCAGTATTTT.

Comment on this clone: A much larger clone lies a single base off, so this may be a read error. The chain has TRBV7-2 and TRBJ2-1; no clear D. The CDR3 loop spans 11 amino acids. Deletions cut 5 bases from V and 4 bases from J, with 3 bases between. Germline CDR1 and CDR2: SGHTA and FQGNSA. As DNA, the CDR3 is TGTGCCAGCAGCCATTACAATGAGCAGTTCTTC. Protein product: CASSHYNEQFF.

This clone was seen a handful of times. The rearrangement uses TRBV2 and TRBJ1-1; D is uncertain. The CDR3 length is 12 residues. Germline CDR1 and CDR2: SNHLY and FYNNEI. Trimming removed 1 base at V and 12 bases at J, with 12 bases between. The DNA of the CDR3 is TGTGCCAGCAGTGAAGTGCCGGCACTGACTTTCTTT. Residues: CASSEVPALTFF.

This sequence joins TRBV7-9 and TRBJ1-3, with D hard to call. Germline V gene data show CDR1 as SEHNR and CDR2 as FQNEAQ (reference sequence). CDR3 length: 15 residues. V lost 2 bases and J 0 bases, leaving 8 bases between the germline ends. In nucleotides, the CDR3 is TGTGCCAGCAGCTTAAGGGTTCCCTCTGGAAACACCATATATTTT. Protein sequence: CASSLRVPSGNTIYF.

V and J are TRBV10-3 and TRBJ1-2; D gene uncertain. CDR1 and CDR2 from the germline V gene are ENHRY and SYGVKD. The CDR3 contains 11 residues. V was pared by 6 bases and J by 7 bases, with 9 bases between. The CDR3 region is CAIRGDVGYTF. In DNA, the CDR3 is TGTGCCATCAGGGGAGACGTTGGCTACACCTTC.

This clone was counted only a few times. V is TRBV30 and J is TRBJ2-2; 7 positions match TRBD1. The CDR3 is made up of 15 amino acids. Germline values: CDR1 GTSNPN, CDR2 SVGIG (reference sequence). V trimming: 3 bases; J trimming: 4 bases; junction bases outside the gene matches: 8. CDR3 in amino acids: CAWRTTGVATGELFF. CDR3 in DNA: TGTGCCTGGAGGACCACAGGGGTCGCCACCGGGGAGCTGTTTTTT.

V gene TRBV7-2 combines with J gene TRBJ2-5; 12 nucleotides agree with TRBD2. V lost 5 bases to trimming and J lost 4 bases; unmatched junction nucleotides: 8. Germline V gene sequence: CDR1 SGHTA, CDR2 FQGNSA. The CDR3 has 16 amino acids. CDR3 sequence: CASSPGLAGTLETQYF. CDR3 coding DNA: TGTGCCAGCAGCCCCGGACTAGCGGGGACCCTAGAGACCCAGTACTTC.

This chain connects TRBV30 to TRBJ1-2; tentatively, D is TRBD1 (5 bases). CDR3 length: 14 residues. Trimming left V 0 bases short and J 4 bases short, with 12 bases between. The germline V gene has CDR1 GTSNPN and CDR2 SVGIG (reference sequence). The CDR3 bases are TGTGCCTGGAGTGTGACGGGGCCCGGCTATGGCTACACCTTC. Its protein product is CAWSVTGPGYGYTF.

This chain uses TRBV29-1 with TRBJ1-1, with D perhaps matching TRBD1 (5 bases). This CDR3 has 14 amino acids. Trimming shortened V by 6 bases and J by 0 bases, and 14 bases separated the two germline ends. Germline loops: CDR1 SQVTM, CDR2 ANQGSEA. The CDR3 protein is CSVAHRLMNTEAFF. For the CDR3, the DNA is TGCAGCGTGGCCCACAGGCTCATGAACACTGAAGCTTTCTTT.

This clone was observed a handful of times. The chain's CDR3 is CAGVTGGGTDTQYF. The DNA of the CDR3 is TGTGCCGGCGTCACCGGGGGGGGCACAGATACGCAGTATTTT. The gene calls are TRBV7-9 and TRBJ2-3, with TRBD2 identical over 8 bases. The V and J ends lost 11 bases and 1 base, in that order; junction bases with no gene match: 8. This CDR3 has 14 residues. Germline V CDR1 and CDR2: SEHNR, FQNEAQ (reference sequence).

The sample holds many counts of this clone. The chain is built from TRBV7-9 and TRBJ2-3, with a tentative D call TRBD1 (6 bases). Germline V gene sequence: CDR1 SEHNR, CDR2 FQNEAQ (reference sequence). The CDR3 is 15 amino acids. The V end was cut by 5 bases, the J end by 2 bases, with 14 bases between. CDR3: CASSPGQTLTDTQYF. CDR3 bases: TGTGCCAGCAGCCCAGGACAGACCCTCACAGATACGCAGTATTTT.

This clone was recorded a few times. V gene TRBV15 combines with J gene TRBJ2-7; a possible D gene is TRBD2 (6 bases). From germline, CDR1 is LNHNV and CDR2 YYDKDF (reference sequence). V was pared by 3 bases and J by 7 bases, with 13 bases between. The CDR3 covers 13 residues. The CDR3 protein is CATSREGKSEQYF. CDR3 coding DNA: TGTGCCACCAGCAGGGAGGGTAAGAGTGAGCAGTACTTC.

V is TRBV6-5 and J is TRBJ2-7, with D perhaps matching TRBD1 (6 bases). Germline CDR1 MNHEY, CDR2 SVGAGI. This CDR3 is built from 16 residues. V was trimmed by 0 bases and J by 1 base, leaving 13 bases between them. The CDR3 DNA sequence: TGTGCCAGCAGTTACTCACCACAGGGTCAATCCTACGAGCAGTACTTC. Translation: CASSYSPQGQSYEQYF.

The V call is TRBV6-5, the J call TRBJ2-3; tentatively, D is TRBD2 (6 bases). V was trimmed by 5 bases and J by 1 base, leaving 10 bases between them. The CDR3 runs 14 residues. Germline assignment: CDR1 MNHEY and CDR2 SVGAGI. The CDR3 nucleotides read TGTGCCAGCAGTGTCGGGACTGGCACAGATACGCAGTATTTT. It is translated as CASSVGTGTDTQYF.

The chain employs TRBV11-3 and TRBJ2-1, with D unresolved. The germline V gene encodes CDR1 SGHNT and CDR2 YENEEA. The V end was cut by 5 bases, the J end by 10 bases, with 18 bases between. This CDR3 has 14 residues. This CDR3 reads CASSQSGSTTEQFF. DNA for the CDR3: TGTGCCAGCAGCCAATCCGGCTCCACCACGGAGCAGTTCTTC.

On this clone itself: The identical CDR3 is also encoded by other nucleotide sequences in the sample. The chain carries TRBV9 and TRBJ2-6; D unclear. The CDR3 is 16 amino acids. Germline lookup yields CDR1 SGDLS and CDR2 YYNGEE. Deletions cut 3 bases from V and 0 bases from J, with 10 bases between. The CDR3 loop reads CASSAQADSGANVLTF. Written as DNA, the CDR3 is TGTGCCAGCAGCGCCCAAGCAGACTCTGGGGCCAACGTCCTGACTTTC.